This T cell receptor beta chain was observed in a study of T-cell reconstitution after alpha-beta-depleted transplantation in children. Unique molecular identifiers were incorporated during preparation of the TCRbeta library. MiXCR was run by TCRdb on the PCR reads, yielding one entry per CDR3 protein. Altogether 55,000 to 90,000 distinct CDR3 sequences are present, roughly 4.4% being singletons, with the ten largest covering approximately 17%. There are 12 residues in the CDR3. V shed 6 bases and J shed 4 bases, with 9 bases lying between them. This clonotype occurred many times. Its antigen is still unknown. Regarding the study as a whole: At one year after transplant, newly produced T cells mostly accounted for T-cell counts and diversity. Diversity of TCRbeta at day 60 was high in some patients, arising from surviving recipient T cells and thymic progenitors.

The chain is built from TRBV12-3 or TRBV12-4 and TRBJ1-2; D not resolved. The specimen comprised PBMCs, mostly from graft donor cells, sampled 180 days after TCRalphabeta/CD19-depleted stem cell transplant. This TCR was sampled from a boy in the first two years of life who had a stem cell transplant for acute myeloid leukemia, so the T cells may come from the graft donor. The CDR3 loop reads CASSTATYGYTF. The CDR3 nucleotides read TGTGCCAGCAGCACAGCCACCTATGGCTACACCTTC.